What follows are 7 T cell receptor beta chains derived from one specimen sequenced in a study of cytomegalovirus exposure and HLA in healthy donors. PCR primers comprised 60 Vbeta and 13 Jbeta primers. TCRdb's copy holds only in-frame clones and misses some; the assay was immunoSEQ multiplex PCR. The sample has 160,000 or so clones, around 78% seen once. The sequencing sample was made of PBMCs. The receptors here all came from a man aged 40-50 years in good health and CMV-seronegative.

This clone appeared a single time. The chain couples TRBV30 to TRBJ1-2; possible D gene TRBD1, 5 bases. Per germline, CDR1 GTSNPN and CDR2 SVGIG (reference sequence). This CDR3 comprises 11 residues. Trimming removed 1 base from V and 7 bases from J, with 7 bases in between. The CDR3 reads CAWSAGSGYTF. The DNA of the CDR3 is TGTGCCTGGAGTGCAGGGTCTGGCTACACCTTC.

This clone has a single count. Its ends do not fully match the called genes, so a read error is possible. The chain joins TRBV27 to TRBJ2-4; 9 bases map to TRBD2. Per germline, CDR1 MNHEY and CDR2 SMNVEV (reference sequence). There are 12 residues in the CDR3. Written as DNA, the CDR3 is TGTGCCAGCACGCGGGGGGGAAACAGTCAGTACTTC. This gives the protein CASTRGGNSQYF.

The chain employs TRBV21-1 and TRBJ2-3; the table assigns TRBD2, which was not confirmed against the DNA. TRBV21-1 is a known pseudogene. CDR3 length equals 15 residues. DNA for the CDR3: TGTGCCAGCAGGCGGACTAGCGGGAAATCAGATACGCAGTATTTT. Amino acids: CASRRTSGKSDTQYF.

The gene calls are TRBV28 and TRBJ2-7; 9 bases match TRBD2. This CDR3 has 14 amino acids. V lost 6 bases to trimming and J lost 6 bases; unmatched junction nucleotides: 9. The germline gives CDR1 MDHEN, CDR2 SYDVKM. CDR3 sequence reads: CASRLAGGWGEQYF. CDR3 sequence (DNA): TGTGCCAGCAGACTAGCGGGTGGTTGGGGCGAGCAGTACTTC.

The chain is built from TRBV30 and TRBJ2-7; 8 bases are shared with TRBD1. The J segment lost 3 bases and the V segment lost 2 bases, leaving 3 bases of the junction unmatched. CDR1 and CDR2 from the germline V gene are GTSNPN and SVGIG (reference sequence). The length of the CDR3 is 13 residues. The CDR3: CAWSLTGGYEQYV. DNA for the CDR3: TGTGCCTGGAGTCTAACAGGGGGCTACGAGCAGTACGTC.

The chain carries TRBV27 and TRBJ2-1; 8 bases align to TRBD2. With V trimmed by 3 bases and J by 0 bases, 1 base remained unmatched. In germline, CDR1 is MNHEY, CDR2 SMNVEV (reference sequence). The CDR3 length is 15 residues. CDR3 region: CASSLTSASYNEQFF. CDR3 nucleotides: TGTGCCAGCAGTTTGACTAGCGCCTCCTACAATGAGCAGTTCTTC.

The chain has TRBV28 and TRBJ2-3; D possibly corresponds to TRBD1 (6 bases). This CDR3 has 14 amino acids. With 6 bases removed from V and 2 bases from J, the gap between germline ends came to 12 bases. The V gene's germline CDR1 is MDHEN and CDR2 SYDVKM. CDR3 region: CASSPTGYTDTQYF. The CDR3 DNA is TGTGCCAGCAGCCCGACAGGATACACAGATACGCAGTATTTT.